This entry lists 24 T cell receptor beta chains sequenced from one sample in a study of CD8+CD57+ T cells in acquired aplastic anemia. The TCR beta profiling, which covered VDJ combination and CDR3 sequence, was carried out using genomic DNA as the template. MiXCR was run by TCRdb on the reads, yielding one entry per CDR3 protein. The data show 300,000 or so distinct CDR3 sequences, roughly 59% seen once. Sequencing involved patients with CD8+CD57+ cell expansion previously shown by flow cytometry. Source material: sorted CD4+, CD8+, or CD8+CD57+ T cells (not recorded which) from PBMCs. These receptors came from a human donor with aplastic anemia.

The table lists this clonotype with many counts. CDR3 protein: CASRPSGTGGAESYSGQYF. The CDR3 DNA follows: TGTGCCAGCAGACCGTCCGGGACAGGGGGCGCGGAATCTTATTCTGGGCAGTACTTC. The V call is TRBV6-1, the J call TRBJ2-7, with 12 bases aligning to TRBD1. The trim removed 6 bases at V and 9 bases at J, leaving 24 bases unmatched. The CDR3 has 19 amino acids. From germline, CDR1 is MNHNS and CDR2 SASEGT.

The chain has TRBV7-2 and TRBJ2-1; 7 bases line up with TRBD1. With 0 bases clipped from V and 3 bases from J, the junction kept 5 bases outside the gene matches. The CDR3 is made up of 16 amino acids. Germline lookup yields CDR1 SGHTA and CDR2 FQGNSA. DNA for the CDR3: TGTGCCAGCAGCTTAGCGACAGGGCCTTACTACAATGAGCAGTTCTTC. Translating it yields CASSLATGPYYNEQFF.

The gene calls are TRBV20-1 and TRBJ1-1; D might be TRBD1 (5 bases). Germline V gene lookup returns CDR1 DFQATT and CDR2 SNEGSKA (reference sequence). The CDR3 runs 14 residues. V shed 4 bases and J shed 0 bases, with 12 bases lying between them. The CDR3 nucleotides are TGCAGTGCTACAGGGAACCCGATGAACACTGAAGCTTTCTTT. Translating gives CSATGNPMNTEAFF.

The rearrangement uses TRBV13 and TRBJ2-7; D possibly matches TRBD1 or TRBD2 (5 bases each). This CDR3 has 13 residues. From germline, CDR1 is PRHDT and CDR2 FYEKMQ (reference sequence). V dropped 5 bases and J dropped 6 bases, with 14 bases sitting between them. CDR3 residues: CASSPYLGGEQYF. In nucleotides, the CDR3 is TGTGCCAGCAGCCCATACCTTGGGGGCGAGCAGTACTTC.

This clonotype was counted many times. This sequence joins TRBV3-1 and TRBJ2-7, with 7 bases that match TRBD2. CDR1 LGHDT and CDR2 YNNKEL come from the germline V gene (reference sequence). The CDR3 spans 14 residues. The V and J ends lost 3 bases and 2 bases, in that order; junction bases with no gene match: 4. The CDR3 DNA sequence: TGTGCCAGCAGCCAGGGGGAGGGACCCTACGAGCAGTACTTC. Protein sequence: CASSQGEGPYEQYF.

This clonotype was seen a handful of times. The chain uses TRBV24-1 and TRBJ2-7; possibly TRBD1 for D (5 bases). The CDR3 extends over 11 amino acids. Germline values: CDR1 KGHDR, CDR2 SFDVKD. V lost 7 bases and J 7 bases, leaving 10 bases between the germline ends. The CDR3 nucleotides are TGTGCCACCAGCTCAAAGGGGGAGCAGTACTTC. Residues: CATSSKGEQYF.

The chain has TRBV5-5 and TRBJ1-1; D gene ambiguous. The CDR3 totals 11 residues. Trimming took 5 bases from V and 7 from J, leaving 9 bases between them. The germline CDR1 and CDR2 sequences are SGHKS and YYEKEE (reference sequence). The CDR3 here is CASSKVNEAFF. For the CDR3, the DNA is TGTGCCAGCAGTAAGGTCAATGAAGCTTTCTTT.

This clonotype was seen repeatedly, ten times or more. The CDR3 loop reads CSVESGGALVEQFF. The CDR3 DNA is TGCAGCGTTGAATCCGGGGGGGCCCTCGTGGAGCAGTTCTTC. The chain is built from TRBV29-1 and TRBJ2-1, with 8 nucleotides matching TRBD2. V shed 2 bases and J 10 bases; nucleotides not matched to a gene: 10. CDR1 is SQVTM and CDR2 is ANQGSEA in the germline V gene. This CDR3 is built from 14 residues.

The genes are TRBV9 and TRBJ2-7, with 11 nucleotides matching TRBD1. V was clipped by 4 bases and J by 7 bases; unmatched bases: 7. Germline CDR1 SGDLS, CDR2 YYNGEE. This CDR3 comprises 14 residues. CDR3 amino acids: CASSRTGGNWEQYF. CDR3 in DNA: TGTGCCAGCAGCAGGACAGGGGGCAATTGGGAGCAGTACTTC.

This clonotype was found many times. The chain combines TRBV28 with TRBJ2-7; TRBD1 is a possible D gene (6 bases). V gave up 2 bases and J gave up 6 bases, with 11 bases separating them. The CDR3 has 13 residues. Per germline, CDR1 MDHEN and CDR2 SYDVKM. CDR3 DNA: TGTGCCAGCAGTTTAGGACAGTCTTCCGAGCAGTACTTC. Amino acid sequence: CASSLGQSSEQYF.

About this clonotype: A much larger clone lies one base from this, so it may be a read error. This sequence joins TRBV6-5 and TRBJ1-1, with D possibly being TRBD1 (5 bases). V shed 5 bases and J shed 11 bases, with 18 bases lying between them. Germline V lookup: CDR1 MNHEY, CDR2 SVGAGI. The CDR3 consists of 13 residues. The CDR3 DNA is TGTGCCAGCAGTGTAGGTGGGCCAGGGATGGCTTTCTTT. This encodes CASSVGGPGMAFF.

This chain joins TRBV7-6 and TRBJ1-5, with D tentatively TRBD1 (5 bases). Trimming removed 5 bases at V and 4 bases at J, with 24 bases between. Germline V lookup: CDR1 SGHVS, CDR2 FNYEAQ. The CDR3 has 18 amino acids. The CDR3 spells CASSKPTGRFPSNQPQHF. In nucleotides, the CDR3 is TGTGCCAGCAGCAAACCAACGGGGCGTTTTCCGTCAAATCAGCCCCAGCATTTT.

The rearrangement uses TRBV24-1 and TRBJ2-1; TRBD2 might be the D (5 bases). CDR3 length: 15 residues. Trimming left V 4 bases short and J 8 bases short, with 17 bases between. Germline CDR1 KGHDR, CDR2 SFDVKD. The CDR3 DNA sequence: TGTGCCACCAGTGACCGACTGGAGGCTATCGATGAGCAGTTCTTC. This codes for CATSDRLEAIDEQFF.

V is TRBV6-1 and J is TRBJ2-3, with 8 bases lining up with TRBD2. Losses at the gene ends were 7 bases for V and 1 base for J; bases not matched to a gene: 7. The CDR3 covers 15 residues. Germline V gives CDR1 MNHNS, CDR2 SASEGT. This CDR3 reads CASNSGREGTDTQYF. In DNA, the CDR3 is TGTGCCAGCAATTCGGGGCGGGAGGGCACAGATACGCAGTATTTT.

This clonotype was detected ten times or more. The V and J genes are TRBV15 and TRBJ2-7; 8 nucleotides line up with TRBD2. Losses at the gene ends were 5 bases for V and 0 bases for J; bases not matched to a gene: 15. Per the germline V gene, CDR1 is LNHNV and CDR2 is YYDKDF (reference sequence). The CDR3 length is 18 residues. The CDR3 sequence: CATSEDPGGGSLSYEQYF. CDR3 bases: TGTGCCACCAGCGAAGATCCGGGAGGGGGATCCCTCTCCTACGAGCAGTACTTC.

The chain combines TRBV7-2 with TRBJ2-5; tentatively, D is TRBD2 (7 bases). V was trimmed by 0 bases and J by 4 bases, leaving 12 bases between them. Germline CDR1 reads SGHTA; CDR2 reads FQGNSA. The CDR3 runs 15 residues. The CDR3 loop reads CTSSLAGGTTETQYF. The CDR3 DNA reads as TGTACCAGCAGCTTAGCCGGGGGGACAACAGAGACCCAGTACTTC.

V gene TRBV20-1 combines with J gene TRBJ2-7; TRBD2 agrees at 11 bases. Germline V lookup: CDR1 DFQATT, CDR2 SNEGSKA (reference sequence). The CDR3 totals 13 residues. V lost 6 bases and J lost 5; bases outside the gene matches: 6. CDR3 sequence (DNA): TGCAGTGCCATCTCTAGCGGGAGGAACGAGCAGTACTTC. It yields the protein CSAISSGRNEQYF.

The chain uses TRBV20-1 and TRBJ2-5; possible D gene TRBD2, 6 bases. CDR3 length equals 13 residues. Germline V gives CDR1 DFQATT, CDR2 SNEGSKA (reference sequence). V was trimmed by 8 bases and J by 2 bases, leaving 15 bases between them. In DNA form, the CDR3 reads TGCAGTTCTGGGGGGATAGGTCAAGAGACCCAGTACTTC. It codes for CSSGGIGQETQYF.

This clonotype has a count of ten or more. The V gene is TRBV29-1, the J gene TRBJ1-5; no reliable D call. The CDR3 consists of 13 residues. Germline V CDR1 and CDR2: SQVTM, ANQGSEA. V lost 2 bases and J lost 1, with 6 bases in between. CDR3 nucleotide sequence: TGCAGCGTTGAATTAGGGAGCAATCAGCCCCAGCATTTT. The encoded protein is CSVELGSNQPQHF.

This clonotype was detected many times. The chain joins TRBV5-1 to TRBJ1-1; perhaps TRBD1 as D (5 bases). In germline, CDR1 is SGHRS, CDR2 YFSETQ. The germline V and J ends were trimmed by 0 bases and 3 bases, with 9 bases remaining between them. There are 14 residues in the CDR3. In nucleotides, the CDR3 is TGCGCCAGCAGCTTGGCGTGGGGGGACACTGAAGCTTTCTTT. Translating gives CASSLAWGDTEAFF. Full variable domain (remainder filled in from reference TRBV5-1 and TRBJ1-1): KAGVTQTPRYLIKTRGQQVTLSCSPISGHRSVSWYQQTPGQGLQFLFEYFSETQRNKGNFPGRFSGRQFSNSRSEMNVSTLELGDSALYLCASSLAWGDTEAFFGQGTRLTVV.

In nucleotides, the CDR3 is TGCAGCGTTAAGGAAGGAAACACCGGGGAGCTGTTTTTT. Residues: CSVKEGNTGELFF. V gene TRBV29-1 combines with J gene TRBJ2-2; no firm D call. Germline assignment: CDR1 SQVTM and CDR2 ANQGSEA. Trimming took off 5 bases at V and 2 bases at J, with 9 bases between the two ends. There are 13 residues in the CDR3.

Remarks on this clonotype: Compared with germline, one end of the junction differs, possibly owing to a read error. The chain carries TRBV7-3 and TRBJ2-5, with 9 bases aligning to TRBD1. Germline loops: CDR1 SGHTA, CDR2 FQGTGA. The CDR3 has 16 amino acids. CDR3 amino acids: CASSLVDRDREETRYF. CDR3 DNA: TGTGCCAGCAGCTTAGTGGACCGGGACAGGGAAGAGACCCGGTACTTT.

This clonotype was seen a handful of times. The chain employs TRBV10-3 and TRBJ2-5, with TRBD1 matching 9 bases. The end of the DNA fits TRBJ2-1 better, so the J call may be wrong. The CDR3 contains 17 residues. Germline values: CDR1 ENHRY, CDR2 SYGVKD. The CDR3 is CAISESGQGGVYQEQFF. The CDR3 nucleotides are TGTGCCATCAGTGAGTCGGGACAGGGTGGGGTATATCAGGAGCAGTTCTTC.

This clonotype has only one observation. This chain links TRBV5-1 with TRBJ2-7; maybe TRBD2 (5 bases). This CDR3 comprises 10 residues. The V and J ends lost 4 bases and 10 bases respectively, with 9 bases between them. CDR1 and CDR2 (germline): SGHRS, YFSETQ. DNA for the CDR3: TGCGCCAGCAGCCTTCGGGGACAGTACTTC. This translates into CASSLRGQYF.